Listed below are T cell receptor beta chains from one sample, sequenced in a study of shared clonotypes between healthy human individuals. Using immunoSEQ multiplex PCR, the repertoire was profiled, and TCRdb retains in-frame clones only, with some absent. This table holds approximately 1,000,000 clones, 78% found once. Material for sequencing was memory CD4+ T cells from PBMCs. The receptor set was obtained from a man younger than 35 in good health. Some clones in this sample may be carry-over from other donors' samples. Both conserved end residues are part of each CDR3. D genes are given only for firm matches. The size of a clone is reported for some rows only, either as once, few or many, or as a class for expanded clones.

clone size: -
D gene: -
J gene: TRBJ1-4
V gene: TRBV11-2
CDR3 protein: CASSLVAGGEKLFF
CDR3 DNA: TGTGCCAGCAGCTTAGTGGCAGGAGGCGAAAAACTGTTTTTT

clone size: -
D gene: -
J gene: TRBJ1-1
V gene: TRBV29-1
CDR3 protein: CSVQMDQGRPEAFF
CDR3 DNA: TGCAGCGTTCAAATGGATCAAGGGCGACCTGAAGCTTTCTTT

clone size: -
D gene: -
J gene: TRBJ1-5
V gene: TRBV6-5
CDR3 protein: CASSQLGSNQPQHF
CDR3 DNA: TGTGCCAGCAGTCAACTGGGTAGCAATCAGCCCCAGCATTTT

clone size: -
D gene: TRBD2
J gene: TRBJ2-7
V gene: TRBV30
CDR3 protein: CAWSWTSGNYEQYF
CDR3 DNA: TGTGCCTGGAGCTGGACTAGCGGGAACTACGAGCAGTACTTC

clone size: -
D gene: -
J gene: TRBJ1-1
V gene: TRBV2
CDR3 protein: CASSAETNTEAFF
CDR3 DNA: TGTGCCAGCAGTGCGGAGACCAACACTGAAGCTTTCTTT

clone size: -
D gene: TRBD1
J gene: TRBJ1-5
V gene: TRBV2
CDR3 protein: CASSGDRGNQPQHF
CDR3 DNA: TGTGCCAGCAGTGGGGACAGGGGAAATCAGCCCCAGCATTTT

clone size: -
D gene: -
J gene: TRBJ2-7
V gene: TRBV5-1
CDR3 protein: CASSLEKGPYEQYF
CDR3 DNA: TGCGCCAGCAGCTTGGAGAAGGGCCCCTACGAGCAGTACTTC

clone size: -
D gene: -
J gene: TRBJ2-1
V gene: TRBV6-5
CDR3 protein: CASALGDYNEQFF
CDR3 DNA: TGTGCCAGCGCACTGGGTGATTACAATGAGCAGTTCTTC

clone size: -
D gene: -
J gene: TRBJ2-7
V gene: TRBV5-1
CDR3 protein: CASSLAGIRDSYEQYF
CDR3 DNA: TGCGCCAGCAGCTTGGCCGGGATTCGGGACTCCTACGAGCAGTACTTC

clone size: -
D gene: TRBD2
J gene: TRBJ2-7
V gene: TRBV7-9
CDR3 protein: CASSRLAGSYEQYF
CDR3 DNA: TGTGCCAGCAGCCGACTAGCGGGGAGCTACGAGCAGTACTTC

clone size: -
D gene: -
J gene: TRBJ2-1
V gene: TRBV10-2
CDR3 protein: CASGDAAREQFF
CDR3 DNA: TGCGCCAGCGGGGATGCTGCTCGGGAGCAGTTCTTC

clone size: -
D gene: -
J gene: TRBJ1-2
V gene: TRBV29-1
CDR3 protein: CSVETYLGGYTF
CDR3 DNA: TGCAGCGTTGAGACCTACTTGGGTGGCTACACCTTC

clone size: -
D gene: -
J gene: TRBJ1-1
V gene: TRBV7-2
CDR3 protein: CASSLVPPGGFMNTEAFF
CDR3 DNA: TGTGCCAGCAGCTTAGTTCCCCCGGGCGGTTTCATGAACACTGAAGCTTTCTTT

clone size: -
D gene: TRBD1
J gene: TRBJ1-2
V gene: TRBV7-3
CDR3 protein: CASSLSLGTGGYGYTF
CDR3 DNA: TGTGCCAGCAGCTTATCGTTAGGGACAGGAGGCTATGGCTACACCTTC

clone size: once
D gene: -
J gene: TRBJ2-5
V gene: TRBV28
CDR3 protein: CASTRSSQETQYF
CDR3 DNA: TGTGCCAGCACAAGAAGCAGTCAAGAGACCCAGTACTTC

clone size: few
D gene: -
J gene: TRBJ1-4
V gene: TRBV30
CDR3 protein: CAWGGRVPNEKLFF
CDR3 DNA: TGTGCCTGGGGAGGCAGGGTTCCAAATGAAAAACTGTTTTTT

clone size: many
D gene: -
J gene: TRBJ2-1
V gene: TRBV18
CDR3 protein: CASSPGLMDEQFF
CDR3 DNA: TGTGCCAGCTCACCTGGACTAATGGATGAGCAGTTCTTC

clone size: -
D gene: TRBD2
J gene: TRBJ2-3
V gene: TRBV9
CDR3 protein: CASSPRTSGHTDTQYF
CDR3 DNA: TGTGCCAGCAGCCCGAGGACTAGCGGGCACACAGATACGCAGTATTTT

clone size: -
D gene: -
J gene: TRBJ2-1
V gene: TRBV2
CDR3 protein: CASISPPRYNEQFF
CDR3 DNA: TGTGCCAGCATCTCCCCCCCAAGGTACAATGAGCAGTTCTTC

clone size: -
D gene: -
J gene: TRBJ2-3
V gene: TRBV11-2
CDR3 protein: CASTSRTRADTQYF
CDR3 DNA: TGTGCCAGCACGTCAAGAACAAGGGCAGATACGCAGTATTTT

clone size: few
D gene: TRBD2
J gene: TRBJ2-1
V gene: TRBV4-1
CDR3 protein: CASSPQGLAGYNEQFF
CDR3 DNA: TGCGCCAGCAGCCCCCAGGGGCTAGCGGGTTACAATGAGCAGTTCTTC

clone size: -
D gene: -
J gene: TRBJ1-3
V gene: TRBV2
CDR3 protein: CASSLEVGNTIYF
CDR3 DNA: TGTGCCAGCAGTCTCGAGGTTGGAAACACCATATATTTT

clone size: -
D gene: TRBD1
J gene: TRBJ1-3
V gene: TRBV5-1
CDR3 protein: CASSFTGTGGARDTIYF
CDR3 DNA: TGCGCCAGCAGCTTTACCGGGACAGGGGGCGCGAGGGACACCATATATTTT

clone size: -
D gene: -
J gene: TRBJ2-6
V gene: TRBV19
CDR3 protein: CASSPRHRTNSGANVLTF
CDR3 DNA: TGTGCCAGTAGTCCCCGACACAGAACCAACTCTGGGGCCAACGTCCTGACTTTC

clone size: -
D gene: -
J gene: TRBJ2-7
V gene: TRBV29-1
CDR3 protein: CSVDGLGHEQYF
CDR3 DNA: TGCAGCGTTGACGGCCTGGGCCACGAGCAGTACTTC

clone size: -
D gene: TRBD2
J gene: TRBJ2-2
V gene: TRBV2
CDR3 protein: CARGASGTLGTGELFF
CDR3 DNA: TGTGCCAGGGGGGCTAGCGGGACGCTGGGCACCGGGGAGCTGTTTTTT

clone size: -
D gene: TRBD1
J gene: TRBJ1-3
V gene: TRBV28
CDR3 protein: CASQGGTGNRNTIYF
CDR3 DNA: TGTGCCAGCCAGGGTGGGACAGGGAACAGAAACACCATATATTTT

clone size: -
D gene: -
J gene: TRBJ2-7
V gene: TRBV7-3
CDR3 protein: CASSLEGPGNYEQYF
CDR3 DNA: TGTGCCAGCAGCTTAGAGGGCCCGGGGAACTACGAGCAGTACTTC

clone size: few
D gene: -
J gene: TRBJ2-7
V gene: TRBV11-2
CDR3 protein: CASSTTTYEQYF
CDR3 DNA: TGTGCCAGCAGCACGACTACCTACGAGCAGTACTTC

clone size: -
D gene: TRBD2
J gene: TRBJ2-3
V gene: TRBV7-9
CDR3 protein: CASSPQGLAGGTQYF
CDR3 DNA: TGTGCCAGCAGCCCCCAAGGGCTAGCGGGCGGTACGCAGTATTTT

clone size: once
D gene: TRBD1
J gene: TRBJ2-1
V gene: TRBV10-3
CDR3 protein: CASEDRGSEQFF
CDR3 DNA: TGTGCCTCTGAGGACAGGGGTAGTGAGCAGTTCTTC

clone size: -
D gene: TRBD2
J gene: TRBJ2-1
V gene: TRBV18
CDR3 protein: CASSLRTSGGYNEQFF
CDR3 DNA: TGTGCCAGCTCACTACGGACTAGCGGGGGCTACAATGAGCAGTTCTTC

clone size: -
D gene: -
J gene: TRBJ2-5
V gene: TRBV6-6
CDR3 protein: CASSTSGTQYF
CDR3 DNA: TGTGCCAGCAGTACCTCGGGGACCCAGTACTTC

clone size: -
D gene: TRBD2
J gene: TRBJ2-7
V gene: TRBV10-3
CDR3 protein: CAISERLAGVYEQYF
CDR3 DNA: TGTGCCATCAGTGAGAGACTAGCGGGAGTGTACGAGCAGTACTTC

clone size: -
D gene: TRBD2
J gene: TRBJ2-3
V gene: TRBV4-2
CDR3 protein: CASSRYFGREDTDTQYF
CDR3 DNA: TGTGCCAGCAGCCGGTACTTCGGGAGGGAAGACACAGATACGCAGTATTTT

clone size: -
D gene: TRBD2
J gene: TRBJ2-1
V gene: TRBV9
CDR3 protein: CASSVSGLAGGPRFYDEQFF
CDR3 DNA: TGTGCCAGCAGCGTGTCGGGACTAGCGGGAGGGCCCAGGTTCTACGATGAGCAGTTCTTC

clone size: -
D gene: TRBD1
J gene: TRBJ2-1
V gene: TRBV6-6
CDR3 protein: CASRGYTGTVYNEQFF
CDR3 DNA: TGTGCCAGCAGAGGATACACCGGGACAGTCTACAATGAGCAGTTCTTC

clone size: -
D gene: -
J gene: TRBJ1-1
V gene: TRBV4-3
CDR3 protein: CASSQDAWLKNTEAFF
CDR3 DNA: TGCGCCAGCAGCCAAGACGCATGGCTAAAGAACACTGAAGCTTTCTTT

clone size: -
D gene: -
J gene: TRBJ2-3
V gene: TRBV4-3
CDR3 protein: CASSQDRKGTQYF
CDR3 DNA: TGCGCCAGCAGCCAAGACCGGAAGGGTACGCAGTATTTT

clone size: -
D gene: TRBD1
J gene: TRBJ2-7
V gene: TRBV18
CDR3 protein: CASSPPGQGGLGQYF
CDR3 DNA: TGTGCCAGCTCACCACCGGGACAGGGAGGATTAGGGCAGTACTTC

clone size: -
D gene: -
J gene: TRBJ2-7
V gene: TRBV28
CDR3 protein: CASSAVGADEQYF
CDR3 DNA: TGTGCCAGCAGTGCGGTGGGTGCGGACGAGCAGTACTTC

clone size: few
D gene: -
J gene: TRBJ1-1
V gene: TRBV5-1
CDR3 protein: CASSWKQASNTEAFF
CDR3 DNA: TGCGCCAGCAGCTGGAAACAGGCCTCGAACACTGAAGCTTTCTTT

clone size: -
D gene: -
J gene: TRBJ2-2
V gene: TRBV29-1
CDR3 protein: CSVEVQRNTGELFF
CDR3 DNA: TGCAGCGTTGAAGTTCAGAGGAACACCGGGGAGCTGTTTTTT

clone size: many
D gene: -
J gene: TRBJ2-5
V gene: TRBV14
CDR3 protein: CASSQRRGGQETQYF
CDR3 DNA: TGTGCCAGCAGCCAAAGGAGGGGCGGCCAAGAGACCCAGTACTTC

clone size: -
D gene: -
J gene: TRBJ2-6
V gene: TRBV29-1
CDR3 protein: CSAEGGSGANVLTF
CDR3 DNA: TGCAGCGCCGAAGGGGGTTCTGGGGCCAACGTCCTGACTTTC

clone size: -
D gene: -
J gene: TRBJ1-2
V gene: TRBV5-1
CDR3 protein: CASSPDGRGDYGYTF
CDR3 DNA: TGCGCCAGCAGCCCGGACGGCCGGGGGGACTATGGCTACACCTTC

clone size: once
D gene: TRBD2
J gene: TRBJ2-3
V gene: TRBV27
CDR3 protein: CASSFERPGTKTDTQYF
CDR3 DNA: TGTGCCAGCAGTTTTGAGCGACCCGGGACTAAAACAGATACGCAGTATTTT

clone size: -
D gene: -
J gene: TRBJ2-3
V gene: TRBV7-2
CDR3 protein: CASSLNDPDTQYF
CDR3 DNA: TGTGCCAGCAGCTTAAATGATCCGGATACGCAGTATTTT

clone size: medium-sized
D gene: TRBD2
J gene: TRBJ2-3
V gene: TRBV4-1
CDR3 protein: CASSQVLVREGTDTQYF
CDR3 DNA: TGCGCCAGCAGCCAAGTGCTTGTGCGGGAGGGAACAGATACGCAGTATTTT

clone size: -
D gene: TRBD2
J gene: TRBJ2-5
V gene: TRBV4-1
CDR3 protein: CASSQDPREGETQYF
CDR3 DNA: TGCGCCAGCAGCCAAGACCCGCGGGAGGGAGAGACCCAGTACTTC

clone size: few
D gene: -
J gene: TRBJ1-2
V gene: TRBV2
CDR3 protein: CASSGGANYGYTF
CDR3 DNA: TGTGCCAGCAGTGGTGGGGCTAACTATGGCTACACCTTC

clone size: -
D gene: -
J gene: TRBJ1-5
V gene: TRBV15
CDR3 protein: CATSKEVWGENQPQHF
CDR3 DNA: TGTGCCACCAGCAAAGAGGTGTGGGGGGAGAATCAGCCCCAGCATTTT

clone size: -
D gene: -
J gene: TRBJ1-3
V gene: TRBV5-1
CDR3 protein: CASSLEPGRGNTIYF
CDR3 DNA: TGCGCCAGCAGCTTGGAACCAGGGAGAGGAAACACCATATATTTT

clone size: -
D gene: -
J gene: TRBJ1-2
V gene: TRBV6-1
CDR3 protein: CASSRDRSGGYTF
CDR3 DNA: TGTGCCAGCAGCCGCGACAGGTCGGGCGGCTACACCTTC

clone size: -
D gene: -
J gene: TRBJ2-3
V gene: TRBV30
CDR3 protein: CARGIADTQYF
CDR3 DNA: TGTGCCCGGGGCATTGCGGATACGCAGTATTTT